This T cell receptor (beta chain) derives from a study of cytomegalovirus exposure and HLA in healthy donors (dated by TCRdb to 2017 to 2019). Broadly, across the study: An earlier analysis of under 600 of the donors reported about 250 Gb of sequence data and 117 million unique TCR beta sequences from 150 million to 200 million T cells. An early release covering approximately 600 HLA-typed donors comprised around 300 gigabases of sequencing data and roughly 85 million unique TCR sequences. Of the roughly 400 genotyped donors, approximately 83% fell in the genetic ancestry cluster associated with self-reported Caucasian donors. The aim of the study was to test whether cataloging public T cell receptors could identify signatures of past pathogen exposure. Using immunosequencing, the study profiled T cell repertoires from some 670 subjects and related those repertoires to cytomegalovirus serostatus. Besides the first cohort of 666 subjects, a separate validation cohort made up of 90 to 150 different subjects was used. To predict cytomegalovirus infection status, the study brought together high-throughput TCR immunosequencing, statistical association of individual TCRs with disease status, and machine learning. A later analysis re-analyzed previously published TCR beta repertoires from 666 donors and added high-resolution HLA genotyping to study TCR occurrence patterns. The later analysis used no new phenotypic data to find candidate immune exposures, relying instead on TCR beta sequences and their occurrence across donors. To decide whether each TCR beta V gene segment behaved as functional or pseudogenic, an earlier analysis of 587 of the donors relied on high-throughput TCR beta sequencing. Donor age, sex, ethnicity and CMV serostatus were compiled together with the repertoire data. Genome-wide SNP genotypes for about 60% of the roughly 700 donors were used in a later genetic analysis, which treated that subset as a discovery cohort. All discovery cohort repertoires had been generated using a single sequencing platform. Class I and class II HLA loci were covered by the typing at four-digit resolution. Typing coverage varied by locus: about 629-630 donors for A, B, C, DRB1 and DQB1; under 550 for DQA1; over 600 for DPA1; some 470 for DPB1. Roughly five DR-DQ haplotypes were treated as single units for association and clustering because of strong linkage in the cohort. Across about 370 genotyped donors of the cohort, an average of approximately 240,000 unique TCR beta nucleotide sequences per donor were sequenced, and roughly 20% of those sequences were non-productive.

The cohort comprised 670 or so healthy bone marrow donors. At the time of sampling, all cohort members were nominally healthy, though unrecorded immune exposures were likely present. The donor was CMV seropositive and belonged to the group of 250 to 300 seropositive cohort members. A peripheral blood sample was provided by each donor, and peripheral blood mononuclear cells were used for TCR beta sequencing. Genomic DNA extraction from the blood cell samples was performed with the Qiagen DNeasy Blood Extraction Kit. Results and caveats for the whole study, not just this receptor: A later analysis found that most CMV-associated TCR beta chains appeared HLA-restricted, with HLA associations seemingly driven largely by CMV exposure. Three of the identified cytomegalovirus-associated TCR beta chains were confirmed in vitro to be specific for cytomegalovirus antigens. The study gave a list of about 150 TCR beta chains associated with cytomegalovirus. A later analysis found that HLA-associated TCR beta chains were more clonally expanded and had lower generation probabilities than equally common non-associated chains. When HLA alleles, especially DR and DQ, strongly co-occurred, TCR associations were difficult to assign to individual alleles. A further reported finding was that TCR beta sequences accurately predicted the HLA-A and HLA-B alleles for most subjects in the first cohort. A later analysis associated about 17,000 TCR beta sequences with specific HLA alleles at a false discovery rate of 0.05. A cluster of highly shared sequence variants was judged likely to be a technical artifact of the sequencing pipeline. Immune exposure information for the cohort was limited to CMV serostatus. While some public TCRs were present in many individuals, most TCR sequences turned up only very rarely across donors. Correlated functional status among segregating V segments might reflect linkage disequilibrium, but an unknown experimental factor could not be ruled out. Presence/absence analyses assumed roughly uniform sequencing depth across donors, an assumption that may not hold. The 87-base-pair reads could not distinguish some IMGT-functional V segments, including TRBV6-2 and TRBV6-3, so those segments were excluded. A later genetic analysis associated a missense DCLRE1C variant with V-gene and J-gene trimming of TCR beta chains, and an independent cohort replicated the association. In both the original and validation cohorts, the classifier was reported to diagnose cytomegalovirus status with high specificity and sensitivity. A later analysis found that TCR association rates varied across HLA loci, with DRB1 alleles showing the most associated TCRs and HLA-C alleles the fewest. HLA typing was unavailable for some donors at each locus, so association tests used only the typed subset. In a later analysis, several top co-occurrence clusters were reported to appear linked to parvovirus B19, influenza, CMV and Epstein-Barr virus. Compared with the roughly 700-donor mean, donors in an Asian-associated ancestry cluster had fewer N-insertions in productive TCRs, according to a later genetic analysis. In this cohort, only TCR beta chains were sequenced, and detectable features were limited by the absence of alpha or paired-chain data. In an earlier analysis of several hundred of the donors, most TCR beta V segments were observed in productive rearrangements about 87% or about 30% of the time, broadly matching IMGT annotations. According to the authors, the approach could potentially be generalized to other disease states and immunological phenotypes. Because counts were too low, roughly 17 rarely observed V segments, including chromosome 9 orphons, were left out of the earlier analysis of 500 to 750 of the donors.

The V and J ends are trimmed by 4 bases and 9 bases, leaving 12 bases between them. From a lookup of the germline V gene (reference sequence), CDR1 and CDR2 are MNHEY and SMNVEV. CDR3 length: 12 amino acids, cysteine to phenylalanine. Left in the record is the CDR3 DNA by itself, 36 bases read in frame from the first base. For this clone: Its recognized antigen is unknown.

The library was made by the immunoSEQ multiplex PCR assay. A mixture of 60 forward primers for TCR Vbeta segments and 13 reverse primers for TCR Jbeta segments was used in the multiplex PCR. Amplification of the CDR3 region of rearranged TCR beta genes was performed with a multiplex PCR assay on genomic DNA. The Illumina HiSeq System was used to sequence the amplified TCR beta libraries as 87-base-pair reads. The source study handled its data this way. A later analysis counted around 72 million unique TCR beta chains across the 666 repertoires, and around 9.9 million of these chains were shared by at least two donors. A nearest-neighbor algorithm error-corrected the raw reads and collapsed the reads into unique sequences, merging closely related sequences to remove PCR and sequencing errors. To assign V, D and J gene segments, CDR3 sequences were aligned to IMGT reference sequences. Each retained sequence needed at least a six-nucleotide match to both a V gene segment and a J gene segment. Rearrangements were called productive when the CDR3 lacked stop codons and stayed in frame with V and J; all others were non-productive. Following IMGT convention, CDR3 was defined as the stretch from the second conserved V-encoded cysteine up to the conserved J-encoded phenylalanine. The earlier analysis of a few hundred of the donors excluded sequences that lacked an unambiguous match to a single V gene segment. In an earlier analysis of some 590 of the donors, V segments were called functional above 56.7% productive rearrangements and were called segregating when the between-donor standard deviation exceeded 5%. A statistical classification framework was built for diagnosing cytomegalovirus status from the catalog of TCR beta chain sequences. In a later analysis, V and J genes were assigned by comparing TCR nucleotide sequences against IMGT/GENE-DB human TR gene sequences. The TCRdist pipeline was used in a later analysis to assign CDR3 sequences and most-parsimonious VDJ recombination scenarios. In a later analysis, each TCR beta chain was defined by its CDR3 amino acid sequence together with its V-gene family, and reads without a unique V-gene family were excluded. In a later analysis, 450 to 600 highly shared, low-generation-probability nucleotide sequences were removed to address suspected cross-contamination and a sequencing artifact. For each public chain, a later analysis derived a clonal expansion index from normalized ranks of inferred template counts within each repertoire. In a later analysis, generation probabilities were computed with a VDJ recombination model fitted to out-of-frame rearrangements, and the resulting probabilities were checked against IGoR. A later analysis scored TCR-TCR, TCR-HLA and TCR-CMV co-occurrence with hypergeometric tests, applying a repertoire-size bias correction to TCR pairs. False discovery rates were estimated in a later analysis by permuting HLA or CMV assignments 20 times. In a later analysis, co-occurring TCRs were grouped with DBSCAN, and TCRdist sequence similarity was added when clustering was performed within HLA-allele-positive subsets. For co-occurrence clustering, repertoires with fewer than 30,000 or more than 120,000 public chains were excluded, along with four to six repertoires with anomalous nucleotide sharing. TCRdb took over this immuneACCESS table, retaining in-frame rearrangements with V and J assigned. Such tables are incomplete; in checked studies, under half of the missing clones stem from an unresolved V gene, and the remainder is unexplained. V and J calls and clone size come straight from that table; D and trimming were deduced from the DNA. The table for this sample records under 250,000 clones. Roughly 1.1% of the sample goes to the ten largest clones.

Sample: PBMCs. The chain is encoded by TRBV27 joined to TRBJ1-2; there is no confident call for the D gene. The source is a girl aged 2-15 years in good health and CMV-seropositive. The nucleotide sequence reads TGTGCCAGCAGTTCCGACTCGGGGAGCTACACCTTC. The encoded protein is CASSSDSGSYTF.